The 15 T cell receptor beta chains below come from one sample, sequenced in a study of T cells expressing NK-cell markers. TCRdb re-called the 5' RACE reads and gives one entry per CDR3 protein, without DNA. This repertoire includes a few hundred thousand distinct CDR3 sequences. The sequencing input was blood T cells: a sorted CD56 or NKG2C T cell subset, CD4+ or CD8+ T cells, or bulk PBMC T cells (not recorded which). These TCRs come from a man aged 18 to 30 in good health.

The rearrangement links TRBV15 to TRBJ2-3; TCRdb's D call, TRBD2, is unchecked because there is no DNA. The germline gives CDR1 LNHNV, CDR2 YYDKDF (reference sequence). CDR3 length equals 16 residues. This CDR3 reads CATSTLAGTYTDTQYF.

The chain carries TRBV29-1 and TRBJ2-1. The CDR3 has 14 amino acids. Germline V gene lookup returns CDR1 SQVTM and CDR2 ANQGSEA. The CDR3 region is CSAAGRLSYNEQFF.

The CDR3 region is CASSQIDLGLAGVREQYF. V and J are TRBV4-1 and TRBJ2-7; TCRdb selects TRBD2, and the lack of DNA leaves this call unchecked. This CDR3 comprises 18 residues. CDR1 and CDR2 from the germline V gene are MGHRA and YSYEKL.

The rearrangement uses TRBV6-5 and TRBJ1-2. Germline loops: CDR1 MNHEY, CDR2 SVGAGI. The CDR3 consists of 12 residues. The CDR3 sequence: CASSGRHYGYTF.

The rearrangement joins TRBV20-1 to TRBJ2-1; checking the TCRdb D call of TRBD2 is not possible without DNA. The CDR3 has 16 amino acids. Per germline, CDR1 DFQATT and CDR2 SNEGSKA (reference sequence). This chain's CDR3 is CSASWLRTSVNNEQFF.

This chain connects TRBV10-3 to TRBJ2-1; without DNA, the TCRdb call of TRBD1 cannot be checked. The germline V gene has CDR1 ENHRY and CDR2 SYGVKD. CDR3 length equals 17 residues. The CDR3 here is CAISEQSGEHSYNEQFF.

The CDR3 reads CASSSGLAGGPGNNEQFF. The V and J genes are TRBV12-3 or TRBV12-4 and TRBJ2-1; TCRdb indicates TRBD2, and absent DNA this call remains unverified. CDR3 size: 18 residues.

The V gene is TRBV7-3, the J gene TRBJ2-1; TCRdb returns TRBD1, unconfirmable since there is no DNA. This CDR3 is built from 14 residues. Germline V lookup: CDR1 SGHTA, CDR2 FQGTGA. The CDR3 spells CASSSRDRVNEQFF.

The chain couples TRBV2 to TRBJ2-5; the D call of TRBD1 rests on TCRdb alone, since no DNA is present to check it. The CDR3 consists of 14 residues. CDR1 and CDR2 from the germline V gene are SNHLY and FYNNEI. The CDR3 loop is CASTVTGFQETQYF.

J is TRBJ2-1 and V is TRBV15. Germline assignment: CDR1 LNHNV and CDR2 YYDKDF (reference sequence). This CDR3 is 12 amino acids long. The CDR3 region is CATSRWNGEQFF.

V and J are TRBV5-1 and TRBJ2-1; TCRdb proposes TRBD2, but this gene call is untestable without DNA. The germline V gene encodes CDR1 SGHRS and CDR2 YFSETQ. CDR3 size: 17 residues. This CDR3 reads CASSFGGLADKYNEQFF.

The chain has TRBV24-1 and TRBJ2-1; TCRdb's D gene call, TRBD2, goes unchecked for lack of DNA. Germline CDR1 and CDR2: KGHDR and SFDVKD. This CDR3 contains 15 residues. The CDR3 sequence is CATTRGEANYNEQFF.

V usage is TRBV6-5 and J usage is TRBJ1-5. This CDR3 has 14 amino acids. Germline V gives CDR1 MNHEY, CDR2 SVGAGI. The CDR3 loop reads CASSYGRRGWPQHF.

The chain's CDR3 is CASSLVLSLQGNEQFF. V usage is TRBV5-1 and J usage is TRBJ2-1; the TCRdb call, TRBD1, lacks DNA for checking. Germline CDR1 is SGHRS and CDR2 is YFSETQ. The CDR3 spans 16 residues.

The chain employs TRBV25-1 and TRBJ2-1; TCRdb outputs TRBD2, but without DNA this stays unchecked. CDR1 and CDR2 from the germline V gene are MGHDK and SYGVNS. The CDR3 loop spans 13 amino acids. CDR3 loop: CATSLAGANEQFF.